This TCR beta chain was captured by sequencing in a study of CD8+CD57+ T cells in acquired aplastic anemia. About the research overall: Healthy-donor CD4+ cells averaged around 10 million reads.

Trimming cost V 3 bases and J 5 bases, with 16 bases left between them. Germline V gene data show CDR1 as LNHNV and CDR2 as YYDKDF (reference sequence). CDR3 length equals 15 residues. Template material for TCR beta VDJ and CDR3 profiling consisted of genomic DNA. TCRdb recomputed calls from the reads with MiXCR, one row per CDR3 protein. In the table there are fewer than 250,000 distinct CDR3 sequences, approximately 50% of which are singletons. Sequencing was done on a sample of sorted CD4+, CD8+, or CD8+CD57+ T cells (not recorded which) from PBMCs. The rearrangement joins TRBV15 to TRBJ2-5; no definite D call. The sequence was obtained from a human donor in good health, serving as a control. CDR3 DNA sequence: TGTGCCACCAGCAGGGAGTCGCAGGCCTTGGAGACCCAGTACTTC. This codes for CATSRESQALETQYF.